Below are 25 T cell receptor beta chains sequenced from a single sample in a study of blood T cell repertoires in COVID-19. Measured with immunoSEQ multiplex PCR; TCRdb has only the in-frame clones, and not every one. Among about 290,000 clones, just under 85% were seen once, and the ten largest hold approximately 4.1%. What was sequenced was peripheral blood. Source of these receptors: a woman aged 50 to 65 with active or convalescent COVID-19.

The chain links TRBV29-1 to TRBJ2-1; 8 bases agree with TRBD2. The junction had 9 bases not matched to a gene; V was cut back by 6 bases and J by 2 bases. The CDR3 sequence is 15 residues long. CDR1 and CDR2 (germline): SQVTM, ANQGSEA. CDR3 in amino acids: CSVPRPGRAYNEQFF. Written as DNA, the CDR3 is TGCAGCGTCCCAAGGCCCGGGAGGGCCTACAATGAGCAGTTCTTC.

The chain carries TRBV7-9 and TRBJ1-1; D might be TRBD1 (5 bases). Germline-derived CDR1 and CDR2 are SEHNR and FQNEAQ (reference sequence). Trimming shortened V by 4 bases and J by 6 bases, and 9 bases separated the two germline ends. The CDR3 runs to 12 residues. The CDR3 protein is CASSSDSAEAFF. CDR3 nucleotides: TGTGCCAGCAGCTCTGACAGCGCTGAAGCTTTCTTT.

CDR3 residues: CAIRTDSSTDTQYF. DNA of the CDR3: TGTGCCATCAGGACAGATAGTAGCACAGATACGCAGTATTTT. V usage is TRBV10-3 and J usage is TRBJ2-3; maybe TRBD1 (5 bases). Germline V lookup: CDR1 ENHRY, CDR2 SYGVKD. This CDR3 spans 14 amino acids. Trimming took 6 bases from V and 0 from J, leaving 10 bases between them.

The chain employs TRBV19 and TRBJ1-1, with TRBD1 matching over 10 bases. Germline values: CDR1 LNHDA, CDR2 SQIVND (reference sequence). The CDR3 spans 13 residues. With V trimmed by 7 bases and J by 3 bases, 2 bases remained unmatched. CDR3 in amino acids: CASMGTGDTEAFF. CDR3 nucleotide sequence: TGTGCCAGTATGGGGACAGGGGACACTGAAGCTTTCTTT.

The V and J genes are TRBV5-1 and TRBJ1-1; TRBD1 matches at 9 bases. The CDR3 is made up of 14 amino acids. Germline V gene sequence: CDR1 SGHRS, CDR2 YFSETQ. V lost 5 bases to trimming and J lost 5 bases; unmatched junction nucleotides: 7. CDR3 DNA: TGCGCCAGCAGTCGAGGACAGGGGATAACTGAAGCTTTCTTT. Translation: CASSRGQGITEAFF.

The chain carries TRBV2 and TRBJ1-1; D remains unclear. Trimming shortened V by 7 bases and J by 4 bases, and 16 bases separated the two germline ends. This CDR3 has 14 residues. Germline CDR1 and CDR2: SNHLY and FYNNEI. CDR3 sequence (DNA): TGTGCCAGCATTCCGGGAACCCTGGGCACTGAAGCTTTCTTT. Translation: CASIPGTLGTEAFF.

The CDR3 DNA sequence: TGTGCCAGCAGTGATGGACTTCTGGGGGGGGAGCTGTTTTTT. This encodes CASSDGLLGGELFF. The chain combines TRBV25-1 with TRBJ2-2; a possible D gene is TRBD2 (5 bases). From germline, CDR1 is MGHDK and CDR2 SYGVNS. Trimming cost V 3 bases and J 8 bases, with 13 bases left between them. The CDR3 consists of 14 residues.

V and J are TRBV6-6 and TRBJ2-1; the D gene is possibly TRBD2 (6 bases). Between the trimmed V and J ends, which lost 2 bases and 8 bases, there was a span of 13 bases. Germline-derived CDR1 and CDR2 are MNHNY and SVGAGI (reference sequence). The CDR3 runs to 14 residues. The CDR3 nucleotides read TGTGCCAGCAGTTACCCCGGGACTTATTATGAGCAGTTCTTC. Translated, it gives CASSYPGTYYEQFF.

The chain couples TRBV7-6 to TRBJ1-1; TRBD1 is a possible D gene (5 bases). V was trimmed by 7 bases and J by 6 bases, leaving 15 bases between them. CDR1 SGHVS and CDR2 FNYEAQ come from the germline V gene. CDR3 length equals 13 residues. CDR3 sequence: CASTPRWGAEAFF. CDR3 coding DNA: TGTGCCAGCACCCCCAGGTGGGGGGCTGAAGCTTTCTTT.

The gene calls are TRBV10-1 and TRBJ2-3, with 8 bases lining up with TRBD2. J gave up 2 bases and V 7 bases, and 8 bases lay outside the gene matches. CDR1 is WNHNN and CDR2 is SYGVQD in the germline V gene (reference sequence). The CDR3 runs to 15 residues. CDR3 in amino acids: CASTKAGEFTDTQYF. The CDR3 region has the DNA TGCGCCAGCACAAAAGCGGGAGAGTTCACAGATACGCAGTATTTT.

V is TRBV6-2 or TRBV6-3 and J is TRBJ2-7; 8 nucleotides align to TRBD2. The CDR3 sequence is 16 residues long. The germline V gene has CDR1 MNHEY and CDR2 SVGEGT. V was clipped by 2 bases and J by 2 bases; unmatched bases: 8. In DNA form, the CDR3 reads TGTGCCAGCAGTTACGCACTAGCGGACTTAACCTACGAGCAGTACTTC. It yields the protein CASSYALADLTYEQYF.

The chain's CDR3 is CASSLGGDYGYTF. The CDR3 coding sequence is TGTGCCAGCAGCTTGGGGGGTGACTATGGCTACACCTTC. The V gene is TRBV7-9, the J gene TRBJ1-2; the D gene is possibly TRBD1 (5 bases). Germline CDR1 SEHNR, CDR2 FQNEAQ (reference sequence). The length of the CDR3 is 13 residues. V shed 3 bases and J shed 3 bases, with 8 bases lying between them.

The chain recombines TRBV28 with TRBJ1-5, with 8 bases aligning to TRBD1. V lost 4 bases to trimming and J lost 2 bases; unmatched junction nucleotides: 7. The CDR3 consists of 16 residues. Germline CDR1 reads MDHEN; CDR2 reads SYDVKM. CDR3 in DNA: TGTGCCAGCAGTTCTCACAGGGGGTCCGGCAATCAGCCCCAGCATTTT. Protein product: CASSSHRGSGNQPQHF.

The rearrangement uses TRBV10-3 and TRBJ1-1; 7 nucleotides line up with TRBD1. The ends lost 7 bases at V and 4 bases at J; junction bases unmatched: 6. The CDR3 extends over 13 amino acids. The germline V gene encodes CDR1 ENHRY and CDR2 SYGVKD. Here the CDR3 DNA reads TGTGCCATCACCTTCGACAGGGCCACTGAAGCTTTCTTT. It yields the protein CAITFDRATEAFF.

The chain couples TRBV14 to TRBJ2-3, with 7 bases identical to TRBD2. The CDR3 has 16 residues. Germline values: CDR1 SGHDN, CDR2 FVKESK. The V segment lost 0 bases and the J segment 3 bases; nucleotides outside the gene matches: 6. CDR3 nucleotide sequence: TGTGCCAGCAGCCAAGAGGGAGGGAGTTGGACAGATACGCAGTATTTT. This sequence encodes CASSQEGGSWTDTQYF. Drawing the rest from reference TRBV14 and TRBJ2-3, the complete variable domain is EAGVTQFPSHSVIEKGQTVTLRCDPISGHDNLYWYRRVMGKEIKFLLHFVKESKQDESGMPNNRFLAERTGGTYSTLKVQPAELEDSGVYFCASSQEGGSWTDTQYFGPGTRLTVL.

This sequence joins TRBV5-1 and TRBJ2-7; perhaps TRBD1 as D (5 bases). Germline loops: CDR1 SGHRS, CDR2 YFSETQ. V was trimmed by 1 base and J by 3 bases, leaving 8 bases between them. The CDR3 has 13 residues. This chain's CDR3 is CASSLSRDYEQYF. For the CDR3, the DNA is TGCGCCAGCAGCTTGTCCAGGGACTACGAGCAGTACTTC.

This rearrangement joins TRBV28 to TRBJ1-6; TRBD1 might be the D (6 bases). V lost 6 bases and J 12 bases, leaving 12 bases between the germline ends. Germline-derived CDR1 and CDR2 are MDHEN and SYDVKM. The length of the CDR3 is 12 residues. The CDR3 here is CASSAGEGPLHF. The CDR3 DNA reads TGTGCCAGCAGCGCAGGGGAGGGACCCCTCCACTTT.

DNA of the CDR3: TGCGCCAGCAGCCAGGGGGCCGGGGCCATGGAAAATGGCTACACCTTC. Protein: CASSQGAGAMENGYTF. The chain is built from TRBV4-1 and TRBJ1-2, with D possibly matching TRBD1 (6 bases). The CDR3 runs 16 residues. Germline V gene lookup returns CDR1 MGHRA and CDR2 YSYEKL. The V end was cut by 3 bases, the J end by 6 bases, with 20 bases between.

The genes are TRBV3-1 (or the pseudogene TRBV3-2) and TRBJ1-6, with D possibly being TRBD1 (5 bases). V lost 3 bases, J lost 7 bases, and 7 bases lay in between. This CDR3 spans 13 amino acids. CDR1 and CDR2 (germline): LGHDT, YNNKEL (reference sequence). The CDR3 sequence is CASSQGLNSPLHF. The DNA of the CDR3 is TGTGCCAGCAGCCAGGGACTCAATTCACCCCTCCACTTT.

To note about this clone: Germline is not matched at one junction end, which may reflect a read error. The sample has other DNA sequences that encode this CDR3 too. The CDR3 here is CASSSSGTFDEQYF. DNA for the CDR3: TGTGCCAGTAGCTCTTCCGGGACATTTGACGAGCAGTACTTC. The chain has TRBV5-4 and TRBJ2-7; tentative D call: TRBD1 (6 bases). The CDR3 extends over 14 amino acids. Germline values: CDR1 SGHNT, CDR2 YYREEE (reference sequence).

The CDR3 nucleotides read TGTGCTAGTGGGTATAGCGGGAGGGGGGAGACCCAGTACTTC. Translating it yields CASGYSGRGETQYF. J is TRBJ2-5 and V is TRBV12-5, with 11 bases identical to TRBD2. The J segment lost 5 bases and the V segment lost 6 bases, leaving 5 bases of the junction unmatched. The CDR3 runs 14 residues. Looked up from germline, CDR1 is LGHNT and CDR2 is FRNRAP.

The chain employs TRBV12-3 or TRBV12-4 and TRBJ2-1, with TRBD2 matching over 8 bases. Trimming took 5 bases from V and 6 from J; bases not matched to a gene: 3. The CDR3 consists of 13 residues. The DNA of the CDR3 is TGTGCCAGCAGTCGAGGGACTAGCAATGAGCAGTTCTTC. This codes for CASSRGTSNEQFF.

The gene calls are TRBV5-5 and TRBJ2-1; 11 bases fit TRBD1. The CDR3 runs 18 residues. Germline CDR1 SGHKS, CDR2 YYEKEE (reference sequence). J lost 6 bases, V lost 3 bases, and 14 bases had no gene match. The CDR3 spells CASSSARTGGALFNEQFF. Written as DNA, the CDR3 is TGTGCCAGCAGCTCGGCAAGGACAGGGGGCGCTCTCTTCAATGAGCAGTTCTTC.

J is TRBJ2-1 and V is TRBV10-3; a possible D gene is TRBD1 (5 bases). Germline V gives CDR1 ENHRY, CDR2 SYGVKD. The CDR3 runs 15 residues. V lost 4 bases and J 9 bases, leaving 19 bases between the germline ends. As DNA, the CDR3 is TGTGCCATCAGTGGGGGCGGAGTTTCCGGTGGTGAGCAGTTCTTC. Translating it yields CAISGGGVSGGEQFF.

The chain joins TRBV9 to TRBJ2-1, with TRBD1 matching 8 bases. Germline assignment: CDR1 SGDLS and CDR2 YYNGEE. The CDR3 length is 16 residues. The J segment lost 7 bases and the V segment lost 4 bases, leaving 13 bases of the junction unmatched. CDR3 sequence: CASSSDPRGLGNEQFF. The CDR3 DNA is TGTGCCAGCAGCAGTGATCCCAGGGGGCTAGGGAATGAGCAGTTCTTC. Supplemented by reference TRBV9 and TRBJ2-1, the full variable domain reads DSGVTQTPKHLITATGQRVTLRCSPRSGDLSVYWYQQSLDQGLQFLIQYYNGEERAKGNILERFSAQQFPDLHSELNLSSLELGDSALYFCASSSDPRGLGNEQFFGPGTRLTVL.